This T cell receptor beta chain was profiled in a study of OX40 agonist ivuxolimab in advanced cancers. Looking at the study overall: With a range of about 20 to 79, age averaged 60 years, and about 83% were male.

Repertoires were generated with immunoSEQ multiplex PCR, while TCRdb's copy carries only in-frame clones and drops some. The data show about 82,000 clones, roughly 88% seen once. With 0 bases removed from V and 6 bases from J, the gap between germline ends came to 7 bases. The germline V gene has CDR1 GTSNPN and CDR2 SVGIG (reference sequence). The CDR3 runs 12 residues. Drawing of blood for sampling happened at baseline, at cycle 4 day 1, and at cycle 7 day 1. V gene TRBV30 combines with J gene TRBJ2-3; D call uncertain. Here the sequenced sample was CD4+ or CD8+ T cells sorted from blood, taken in a trial of the OX40 agonist ivuxolimab. This receptor was obtained from an adult with an advanced solid tumor such as melanoma, head and neck, liver or kidney cancer. CDR3 region: CAWSVVPDTQYF. CDR3 in DNA: TGTGCCTGGAGTGTAGTGCCGGATACGCAGTATTTT.